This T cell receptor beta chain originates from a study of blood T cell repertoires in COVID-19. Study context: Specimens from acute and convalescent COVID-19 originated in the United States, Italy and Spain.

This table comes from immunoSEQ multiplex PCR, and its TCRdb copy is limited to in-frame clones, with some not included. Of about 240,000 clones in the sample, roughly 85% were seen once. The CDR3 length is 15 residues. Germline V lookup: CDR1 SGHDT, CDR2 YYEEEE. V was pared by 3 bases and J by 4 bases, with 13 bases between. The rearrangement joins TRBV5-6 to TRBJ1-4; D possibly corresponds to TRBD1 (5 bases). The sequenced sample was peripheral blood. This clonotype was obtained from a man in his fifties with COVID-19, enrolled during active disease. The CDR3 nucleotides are TGTGCCAGCAGCTACCAGGGCAGAGATAATGAAAAACTGTTTTTT. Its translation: CASSYQGRDNEKLFF.